This T cell receptor (beta chain) is drawn from a study of blood T cell repertoires in COVID-19. Germline CDR1 is SGHAT and CDR2 is FQNNGV. Deletions cut 3 bases from V and 6 bases from J, with 9 bases between. CDR3 length equals 14 residues. Sequenced by immunoSEQ multiplex PCR; TCRdb stores in-frame clones only, minus some. The table lists around 200,000 clones, roughly 88% of them singletons. The specimen was PBMCs or T cells enriched from blood (not recorded which). J is TRBJ1-6 and V is TRBV11-2; D is uncertain. This receptor was obtained from a man between 40 and 49 years old with acute COVID-19. The CDR3 sequence is CASSFEGTNSPLHF. CDR3 bases: TGTGCCAGCAGCTTCGAGGGAACTAATTCACCCCTCCACTTT.